A selection of T cell receptor beta chains follows, all from one sample in a study of T cell responses to AZD1222 COVID-19 vaccine. Measured with immunoSEQ multiplex PCR; TCRdb has only the in-frame clones, and not every one. In the table there are approximately 140,000 clones, over 75% of which are singletons. The source material was peripheral blood, sampled on day 0 of AZD1222 vaccination. The receptors originated from an adult in good health. Each CDR3 is given with its conserved first and last residue. D genes are given only for firm matches. For some rows the clone size is stated as once, few or many, or as a class when expanded; others skip it.

CDR3aa	CDR3nt	j_gene	d_gene	abundance	v_gene
CASSLSRPSPGLGLETQYF	TGTGCCAGCAGTTTATCGAGGCCGTCCCCCGGACTAGGGTTAGAGACCCAGTACTTC	TRBJ2-5	TRBD2	NA	TRBV27
CASSFTGLSYEQYF	TGCGCCAGCAGCTTTACAGGCCTCTCCTACGAGCAGTACTTC	TRBJ2-7	NA	NA	TRBV5-1
CASSGNDRGKNEQFF	TGTGCCAGCAGCGGAAACGACAGGGGGAAGAATGAGCAGTTCTTC	TRBJ2-1	TRBD1	NA	TRBV9
CASSPREAVGSYNEQFF	TGTGCCAGCAGCCCCCGGGAAGCAGTTGGGTCCTACAATGAGCAGTTCTTC	TRBJ2-1	NA	few	TRBV4-2
CASSVTGTGGNQPQHF	TGTGCCAGCAGCGTGACCGGGACAGGGGGCAATCAGCCCCAGCATTTT	TRBJ1-5	TRBD1	NA	TRBV7-9
CASSPRLAGGYEQYF	TGTGCCAGCAGCCCGAGACTAGCGGGGGGGTACGAGCAGTACTTC	TRBJ2-7	TRBD2	NA	TRBV11-2
CASSGEFGDEKLFF	TGTGCCAGCAGTGGGGAATTTGGGGATGAAAAACTGTTTTTT	TRBJ1-4	NA	NA	TRBV2
CASSLGQGAWQPQHF	TGTGCCAGCAGCCTGGGACAGGGGGCATGGCAGCCCCAGCATTTT	TRBJ1-5	TRBD1	NA	TRBV5-6
CATSEGTGNSGNTIYF	TGTGCCACCAGTGAAGGTACAGGGAACTCTGGAAACACCATATATTTT	TRBJ1-3	NA	NA	TRBV24-1
CASGSRAGLTDTQYF	TGTGCCAGCGGAAGCCGGGCGGGGCTGACAGATACGCAGTATTTT	TRBJ2-3	NA	NA	TRBV14
CASSIKGTAEKLFF	TGTGCCAGTAGTATAAAGGGGACAGCTGAAAAACTGTTTTTT	TRBJ1-4	TRBD1	NA	TRBV19
CASSVTGDSNQPQHF	TGCGCCAGCAGCGTTACAGGGGACAGCAATCAGCCCCAGCATTTT	TRBJ1-5	TRBD1	NA	TRBV5-1
CASSQGSYNSPLHF	TGTGCCAGCTCCCAGGGTTCCTATAATTCACCCCTCCACTTT	TRBJ1-6	NA	once	TRBV7-8
CASSSSSGGGETQYF	NA	TRBJ2-5	NA	NA	TRBV28
CASSPDRGNTYEQYF	TGTGCCAGCAGTCCGGACAGGGGAAATACGTACGAGCAGTACTTC	TRBJ2-7	TRBD1	NA	TRBV6-2/TRBV6-3
CAWSSAGLGEYGYTF	TGTGCCTGGAGTAGTGCAGGGTTGGGGGAATATGGCTACACCTTC	TRBJ1-2	NA	NA	TRBV30
CASRPGQRETEAFF	TGTGCCAGCAGACCGGGACAGAGGGAGACTGAAGCTTTCTTT	TRBJ1-1	TRBD1	NA	TRBV6-4
CASLLRGSGELFF	TGTGCCAGCCTCCTCAGGGGATCGGGGGAGCTGTTTTTT	TRBJ2-2	NA	NA	TRBV27
CASSVAGETNEKLFF	TGTGCCAGCAGCGTAGCCGGGGAGACTAATGAAAAACTGTTTTTT	TRBJ1-4	NA	NA	TRBV9
CASSKARLAVPSTQYF	TGTGCCAGCAGCAAAGCGCGTCTAGCGGTCCCGAGTACGCAGTATTTT	TRBJ2-3	NA	NA	TRBV21-1
CAIRPDSSGNTIYF	TGTGCCATCAGACCGGACAGCTCTGGAAACACCATATATTTT	TRBJ1-3	NA	once	TRBV10-3
CASRMGRGSNQPQHF	TGTGCCAGTAGAATGGGTCGGGGAAGCAATCAGCCCCAGCATTTT	TRBJ1-5	NA	NA	TRBV19
CASSPPGGNYGYTF	TGTGCCAGCAGCCCGCCGGGCGGTAACTATGGCTACACCTTC	TRBJ1-2	NA	NA	TRBV13
CASSPEEVPNSPLHF	TGTGCCAGCTCACCAGAAGAGGTCCCCAATTCACCCCTCCACTTT	TRBJ1-6	NA	NA	TRBV18
CACRRNYNSPLHF	TGTGCCTGCCGACGGAACTATAATTCACCCCTCCACTTT	TRBJ1-6	NA	few	TRBV30
CASSSSGSTNYEQYF	TGTGCCAGCAGCTCCAGTGGCAGCACAAACTACGAGCAGTACTTC	TRBJ2-7	NA	many	TRBV11-2
CASSLGQGGGYTF	TGTGCCAGCAGTTTGGGTCAGGGTGGTGGCTACACCTTC	TRBJ1-2	NA	NA	TRBV12-3/TRBV12-4
CAWSAGDRISAGYTF	TGTGCCTGGAGCGCCGGGGACAGGATTTCTGCTGGCTACACCTTC	TRBJ1-2	TRBD1	NA	TRBV30
CASSIVGGAQETQYF	TGTGCCAGTAGTATAGTTGGGGGGGCCCAGGAGACCCAGTACTTC	TRBJ2-5	NA	NA	TRBV19
CASSLGQAPNSPLHF	TGTGCCAGCAGCTTGGGCCAGGCGCCGAATTCACCCCTCCACTTT	TRBJ1-6	NA	NA	TRBV5-6
CASSPPMGGTETQYF	TGTGCCAGCAGTCCCCCTATGGGCGGGACGGAGACCCAGTACTTC	TRBJ2-5	NA	NA	TRBV11-3
CASSLVLGADRNSPLHF	TGTGCCAGCAGCTTAGTACTTGGGGCAGACCGTAATTCACCCCTCCACTTT	TRBJ1-6	NA	NA	TRBV7-9
CSIGTGTHTF	TGCAGCATAGGGACAGGGACACACACCTTC	TRBJ1-2	TRBD1	NA	TRBV29-1
CASSQSTSGGFGELFF	TGTGCCAGCAGCCAAAGCACTAGCGGGGGATTCGGGGAGCTGTTTTTT	TRBJ2-2	TRBD2	NA	TRBV3-1/TRBV3-2
CASSSKGLAGNEQFF	TGTGCCAGCAGCTCAAAGGGACTAGCGGGTAATGAGCAGTTCTTC	TRBJ2-1	TRBD2	NA	TRBV11-2
CASSRTGMDTEAFF	TGTGCCAGCAGCCGGACAGGGATGGACACTGAAGCTTTCTTT	TRBJ1-1	TRBD1	NA	TRBV7-9
CASSPGAAGANEQFF	TGTGCCAGCAGCCCTGGGGCGGCGGGGGCAAATGAGCAGTTCTTC	TRBJ2-1	NA	NA	TRBV11-3
CASLWRDRGLGYTF	TGTGCCAGCTTGTGGAGGGACAGGGGTTTAGGCTACACCTTC	TRBJ1-2	TRBD1	NA	TRBV6-6
CASSQGGKGYTF	TGTGCCAGCAGCCAAGGGGGGAAAGGCTACACCTTC	TRBJ1-2	NA	NA	TRBV3-1/TRBV3-2
CASSLATTGGRGGELFF	TGCGCCAGCAGCTTGGCAACCACAGGGGGCCGGGGCGGGGAGCTGTTTTTT	TRBJ2-2	TRBD1	many	TRBV5-1
CASSVSQGYNSYEQYF	TGTGCCAGCAGTGTTTCCCAGGGGTACAACTCCTACGAGCAGTACTTC	TRBJ2-7	NA	few	TRBV6-1
CASSSPGAGVAETQYF	TGTGCCAGCAGCTCTCCTGGGGCGGGAGTAGCGGAGACCCAGTACTTC	TRBJ2-5	TRBD2	once	TRBV11-2
CASSPPGTNTEAFF	TGTGCCAGCAGTCCCCCGGGAACGAACACTGAAGCTTTCTTT	TRBJ1-1	NA	once	TRBV6-5
CASSYGRGTEAFF	TGTGCCAGTAGTTACGGGAGGGGCACTGAAGCTTTCTTT	TRBJ1-1	NA	NA	TRBV19
CASSPPAGTSATYNEQFF	TGTGCCAGCAGTCCGCCCGCAGGAACTAGCGCTACCTACAATGAGCAGTTCTTC	TRBJ2-1	TRBD2	NA	TRBV6-2/TRBV6-3
CASSYSPGPGELFF	TGTGCCAGCAGTTACTCGCCTGGGCCCGGGGAGCTGTTTTTT	TRBJ2-2	NA	NA	TRBV6-5
CASKARAAYEQYF	TGTGCCAGTAAAGCCCGGGCGGCCTACGAGCAGTACTTC	TRBJ2-7	NA	NA	TRBV6-6
CSAERSSRNGGYTF	TGCAGCGCTGAACGGTCAAGTCGCAATGGAGGCTACACCTTC	TRBJ1-2	NA	NA	TRBV29-1
CASGTGATEQYF	TGTGCTTCCGGGACAGGTGCAACGGAGCAGTACTTC	TRBJ2-7	TRBD1	NA	TRBV6-5
CASAGDRVEKLFF	TGTGCCAGCGCTGGGGACAGGGTGGAAAAACTGTTTTTT	TRBJ1-4	TRBD1	NA	TRBV27
CASWSGGSSTDTQYF	TGTGCCAGCTGGAGCGGGGGGTCTAGCACAGATACGCAGTATTTT	TRBJ2-3	TRBD2	NA	TRBV6-4
CASRLNRGVDTEAFF	TGTGCCAGCAGACTCAACAGGGGAGTGGACACTGAAGCTTTCTTT	TRBJ1-1	TRBD1	once	TRBV27
CASSLWGSGANVLTF	TGTGCCAGCAGTTTATGGGGCTCTGGGGCCAACGTCCTGACTTTC	TRBJ2-6	NA	NA	TRBV27
CASSYVSGDRNTIYF	TGTGCCAGCAGTTACGTTTCGGGGGATAGGAACACCATATATTTT	TRBJ1-3	NA	NA	TRBV6-5
CASSPLGGYEKLFF	TGCGCCAGCAGCCCATTAGGGGGGTATGAAAAACTGTTTTTT	TRBJ1-4	NA	NA	TRBV4-3
CASSVTDREISSYNEQFF	TGTGCCAGCAGTGTAACGGACAGAGAGATAAGCTCCTACAATGAGCAGTTCTTC	TRBJ2-1	NA	NA	TRBV2
CASTRTGVTEAFF	TGTGCCAGCACCCGGACAGGGGTCACTGAAGCTTTCTTT	TRBJ1-1	TRBD1	NA	TRBV28